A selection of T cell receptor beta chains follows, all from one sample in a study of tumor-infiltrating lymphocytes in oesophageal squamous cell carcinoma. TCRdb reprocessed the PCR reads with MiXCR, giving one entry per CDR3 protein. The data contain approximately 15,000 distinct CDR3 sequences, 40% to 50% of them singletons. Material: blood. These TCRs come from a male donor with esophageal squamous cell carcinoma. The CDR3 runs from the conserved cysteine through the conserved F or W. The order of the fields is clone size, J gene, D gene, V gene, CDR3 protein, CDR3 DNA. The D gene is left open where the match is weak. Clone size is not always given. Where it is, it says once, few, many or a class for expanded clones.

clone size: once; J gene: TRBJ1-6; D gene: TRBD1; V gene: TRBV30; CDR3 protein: CAWKDRGLLRSYNSPLHF; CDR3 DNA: TGTGCCTGGAAAGACAGGGGGCTCCTACGCTCCTATAATTCACCCCTCCACTTT
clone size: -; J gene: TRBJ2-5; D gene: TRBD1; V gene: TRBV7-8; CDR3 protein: CASSSTGPETQYF; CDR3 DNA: TGTGCCAGCAGCTCGACAGGGCCAGAGACCCAGTACTTC
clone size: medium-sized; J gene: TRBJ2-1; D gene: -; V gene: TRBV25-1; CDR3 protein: CASSANNEQFF; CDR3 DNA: TGTGCCAGCAGTGCCAACAATGAGCAGTTCTTC
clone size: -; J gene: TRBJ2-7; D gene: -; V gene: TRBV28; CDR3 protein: CASSLGRAETQYF; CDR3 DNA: TGTGCCAGCAGCCTGGGCCGGGCGGAGACCCAATACTTC
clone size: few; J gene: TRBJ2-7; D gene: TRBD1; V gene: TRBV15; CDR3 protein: CATSRDPRTGDSYEQYF; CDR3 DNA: TGTGCCACCAGCAGAGATCCACGGACAGGGGACTCCTACGAGCAGTACTTC
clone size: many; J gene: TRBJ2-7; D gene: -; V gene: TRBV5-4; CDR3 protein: CASSLGDFYEQYF; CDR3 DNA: TGCGCCAGCAGCTTGGGGGACTTCTACGAGCAGTACTTC
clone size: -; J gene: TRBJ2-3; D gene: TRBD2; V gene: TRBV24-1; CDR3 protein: CATSATSGSTDTQYF; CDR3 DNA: TGTGCCACCAGTGCGACTAGCGGGAGCACAGATACGCAGTATTTT
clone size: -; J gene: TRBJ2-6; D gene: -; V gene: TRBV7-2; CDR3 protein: CASSPGPASFGANVLTF; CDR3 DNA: TGTGCCAGCAGCCCGGGACCTGCGAGCTTCGGGGCCAACGTCCTGACTTTC
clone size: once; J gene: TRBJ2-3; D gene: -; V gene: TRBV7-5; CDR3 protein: CISVPAARNQGVPLYEQYF; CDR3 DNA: -
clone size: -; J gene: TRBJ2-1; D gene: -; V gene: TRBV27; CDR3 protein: CASSMLWRSSYNEQFF; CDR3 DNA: TGTGCCAGCAGTATGCTGTGGCGGAGCTCCTACAATGAGCAGTTCTTC
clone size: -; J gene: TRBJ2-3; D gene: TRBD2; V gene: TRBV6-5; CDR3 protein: CASSYGTSRTDTQYF; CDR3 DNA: TGTGCCAGCAGTTACGGGACTAGCCGCACAGATACGCAGTATTTT
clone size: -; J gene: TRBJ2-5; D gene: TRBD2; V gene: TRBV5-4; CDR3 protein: CASSLEAVRGGPDTQYF; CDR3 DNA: TGCGCCAGCAGCTTGGAAGCCGTCCGGGGGGGGCCAGATACGCAGTACTTC
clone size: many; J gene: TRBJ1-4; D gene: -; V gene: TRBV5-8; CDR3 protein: CASSSMGNDNEKLFF; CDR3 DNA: TGTGCCAGCAGCAGTATGGGGAACGATAATGAAAAACTGTTTTTT
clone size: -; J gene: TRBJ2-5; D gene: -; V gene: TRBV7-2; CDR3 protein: CASSSDRVRLGETQYF; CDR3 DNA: TGTGCCAGCAGCTCCGACAGAGTAAGGCTAGGAGAGACCCAGTACTTC
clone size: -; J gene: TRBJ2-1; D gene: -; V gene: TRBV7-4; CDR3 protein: CASSSGYVAYEQFF; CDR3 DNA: TGTGCCAGCAGCTCTGGATACGTCGCCTACGAGCAGTTCTTC
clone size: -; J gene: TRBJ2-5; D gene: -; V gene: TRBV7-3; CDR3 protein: CASSLMAQETQYF; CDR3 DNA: TGTGCCAGCAGCTTAATGGCACAAGAGACCCAGTACTTT
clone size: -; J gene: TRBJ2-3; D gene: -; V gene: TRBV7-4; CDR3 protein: CASTLASADTQYF; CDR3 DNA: TGTGCCAGCACCCTGGCTAGCGCAGATACGCAGTATTTT
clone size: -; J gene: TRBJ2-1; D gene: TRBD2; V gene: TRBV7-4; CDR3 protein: CASSLAGGPYNEQFF; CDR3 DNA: TGTGCCAGCAGCTTAGCGGGAGGGCCATACAATGAGCAGTTCTTC
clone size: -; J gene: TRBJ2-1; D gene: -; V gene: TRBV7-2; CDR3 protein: CASSLVSVPEQFF; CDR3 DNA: TGTGCCAGCAGCTTAGTCTCCGTCCCCGAGCAGTTCTTC
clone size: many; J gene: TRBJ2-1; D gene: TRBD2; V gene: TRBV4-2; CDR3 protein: CASSPGTSGNNEQFF; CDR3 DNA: TGTGCCAGCAGCCCTGGGACTAGCGGAAACAATGAGCAGTTCTTC
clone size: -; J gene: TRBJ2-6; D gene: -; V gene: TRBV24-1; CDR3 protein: CATSDFRSGANVLTF; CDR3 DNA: TGTGCCACCAGTGATTTCCGATCTGGGGCCAACGTCCTGACTTTC
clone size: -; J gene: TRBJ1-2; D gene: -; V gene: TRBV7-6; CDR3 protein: CASSLDSYLYGYTF; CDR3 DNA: TGTGCCAGCAGCTTAGACAGCTACCTCTATGGCTACACCTTC
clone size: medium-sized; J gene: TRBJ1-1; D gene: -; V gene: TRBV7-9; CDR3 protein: CASSSPASLGRTEAFF; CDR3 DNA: TGTGCCAGCAGCTCCCCCGCGTCCTTAGGACGGACTGAAGCTTTCTTT
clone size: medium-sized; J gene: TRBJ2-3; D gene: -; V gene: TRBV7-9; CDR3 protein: CASSTGLDTQYF; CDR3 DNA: TGTGCCAGCAGTACGGGACTAGATACGCAGTATTTT
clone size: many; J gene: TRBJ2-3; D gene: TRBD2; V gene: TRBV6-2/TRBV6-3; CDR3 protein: CASSYLASGEFTDTQYF; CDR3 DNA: TGTGCCAGCAGTTACTTGGCTAGCGGGGAATTCACAGATACGCAGTATTTT
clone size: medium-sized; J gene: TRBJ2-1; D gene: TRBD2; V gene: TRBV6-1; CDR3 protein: CASLFAASGNNEQFF; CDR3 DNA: TGTGCCAGCCTGTTTGCGGCTAGCGGAAACAATGAGCAGTTCTTC
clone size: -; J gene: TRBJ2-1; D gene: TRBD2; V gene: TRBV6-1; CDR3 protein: CASSKGLPGQSEQFF; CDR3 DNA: TGTGCCAGCAGCAAGGGACTACCCGGGCAGAGTGAGCAGTTCTTC
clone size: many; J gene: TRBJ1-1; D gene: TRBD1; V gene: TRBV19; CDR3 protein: CASSGSGTVNTEAFF; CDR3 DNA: TGTGCCAGTAGTGGCTCCGGGACAGTGAACACTGAAGCTTTCTTT
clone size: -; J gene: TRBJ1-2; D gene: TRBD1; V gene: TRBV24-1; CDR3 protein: CATSDPGQGGGYTF; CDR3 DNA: TGTGCCACCAGTGATCCGGGACAGGGGGGTGGCTACACCTTC
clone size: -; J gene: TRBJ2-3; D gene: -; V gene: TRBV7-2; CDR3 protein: CASSPLSGPDTQYF; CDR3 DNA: TGTGCCAGCAGCCCCCTCAGCGGCCCAGATACGCAGTATTTT
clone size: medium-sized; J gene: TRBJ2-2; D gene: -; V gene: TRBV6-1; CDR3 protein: CASREEVTGELFF; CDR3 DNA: TGTGCCAGCAGAGAAGAGGTCACCGGGGAGCTGTTTTTT
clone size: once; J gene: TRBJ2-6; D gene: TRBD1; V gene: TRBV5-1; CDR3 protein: CASSLKTGGASGANVLTF; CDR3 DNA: TGCGCCAGCAGCTTGAAGACAGGGGGCGCTTCTGGGGCCAACGTCCTGACTTTC
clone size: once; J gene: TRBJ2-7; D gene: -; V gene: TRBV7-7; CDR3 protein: CASSLTTGYEQYF; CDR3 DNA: TGTGCCAGCAGCTTAACAACGGGGTACGAGCAGTACTTC
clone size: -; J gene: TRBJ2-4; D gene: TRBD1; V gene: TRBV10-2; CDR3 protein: CASSKNPGQGDSPLHF; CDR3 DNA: TGCGCCAGCAGTAAAAATCCGGGACAGGGGGATTCACCCCTCCACTTC
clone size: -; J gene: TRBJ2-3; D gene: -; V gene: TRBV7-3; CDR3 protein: CASSSAELANTQYF; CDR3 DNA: TGTGCCAGCAGCTCAGCGGAACTAGCAAATACGCAGTATTTT
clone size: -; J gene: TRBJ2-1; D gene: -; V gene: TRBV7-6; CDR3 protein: CASSLALSNEQFF; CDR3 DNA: TGTGCCAGCAGCTTAGCGCTGTCCAATGAGCAGTTCTTC
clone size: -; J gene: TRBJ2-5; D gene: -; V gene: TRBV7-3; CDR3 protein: CASSALLEGEQYF; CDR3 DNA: TGTGCCAGCAGCGCCCTTCTGGAGGGTGAGCAGTACTTC
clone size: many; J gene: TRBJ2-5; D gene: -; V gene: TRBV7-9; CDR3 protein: CASSLDRSVAAEQYF; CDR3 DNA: TGTGCCAGCAGCTTAGATAGGAGCGTAGCCGCTGAGCAGTACTTC
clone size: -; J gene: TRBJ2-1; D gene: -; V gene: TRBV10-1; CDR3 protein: CASSEGGRASNEQFF; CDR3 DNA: TGCGCCAGCAGTGAAGGGGGGAGGGCCTCCAATGAGCAGTTCTTC
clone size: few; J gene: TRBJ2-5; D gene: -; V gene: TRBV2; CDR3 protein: CATSEEGRKFF; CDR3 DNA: TGTGCCACCTCCGAGGAGGGGCGTAAGTTCTTC
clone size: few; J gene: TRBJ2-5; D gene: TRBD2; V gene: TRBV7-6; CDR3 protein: CASSSGGGETQYF; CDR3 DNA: TGTGCCAGCAGTAGTGGGGGGGGAGAGACCCAGTACTTC
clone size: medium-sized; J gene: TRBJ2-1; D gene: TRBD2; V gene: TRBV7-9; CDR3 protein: CASSRIAGARGEQFF; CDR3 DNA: TGTGCCAGCAGCCGTATAGCGGGAGCCAGGGGTGAGCAGTTCTTC
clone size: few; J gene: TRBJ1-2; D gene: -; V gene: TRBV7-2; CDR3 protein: CASSLGQIYGYTF; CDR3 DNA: TGTGCCAGCAGCTTAGGACAGATCTATGGCTACACCTTC
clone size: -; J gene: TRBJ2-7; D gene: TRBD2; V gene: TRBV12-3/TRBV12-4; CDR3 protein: CASSGLAGGYEQYF; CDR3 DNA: TGTGCCAGCAGTGGACTAGCGGGAGGCTACGAGCAGTACTTC
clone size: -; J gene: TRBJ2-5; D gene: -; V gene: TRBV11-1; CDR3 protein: CASRTQGAGETQYF; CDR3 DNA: TGTGCCAGCAGAACACAGGGTGCGGGGGAGACCCAGTACTTC
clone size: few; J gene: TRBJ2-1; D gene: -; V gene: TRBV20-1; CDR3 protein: CSLNRDVGLDEQFF; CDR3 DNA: TGCAGTCTCAACCGGGACGTAGGCCTCGATGAGCAGTTCTTC
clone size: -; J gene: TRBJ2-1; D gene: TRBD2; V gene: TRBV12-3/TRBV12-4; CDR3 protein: CASSSRRTSDSSYEQFF; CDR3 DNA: TGTGCCAGCAGTTCTCGAAGGACTAGCGACTCCTCCTACGAGCAGTTCTTC
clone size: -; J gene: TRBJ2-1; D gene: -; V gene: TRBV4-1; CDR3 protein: CASSQESSEQFF; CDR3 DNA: TGCGCCAGCAGCCAAGAGTCGAGTGAGCAGTTCTTC
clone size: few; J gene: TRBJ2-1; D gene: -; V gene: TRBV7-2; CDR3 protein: CASSLENTVRYNEQFF; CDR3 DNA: TGTGCCAGCAGCTTAGAGAACACAGTAAGGTACAATGAGCAGTTCTTC
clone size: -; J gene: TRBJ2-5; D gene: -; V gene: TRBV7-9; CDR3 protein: CASSLGSQETQYF; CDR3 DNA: TGTGCCAGCAGCTTAGGATCACAAGAGACCCAGTACTTC
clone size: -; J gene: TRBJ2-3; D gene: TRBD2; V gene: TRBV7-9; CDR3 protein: CASSTSGGSDTQYF; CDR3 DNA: TGTGCCAGCAGCACTAGCGGGGGATCAGATACGCAGTATTTT
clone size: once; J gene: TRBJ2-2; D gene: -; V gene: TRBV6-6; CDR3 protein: CASSHDYRVYTGELFF; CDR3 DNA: TGTGCCAGCAGTCACGACTACCGGGTCTACACCGGGGAGCTGTTTTTT
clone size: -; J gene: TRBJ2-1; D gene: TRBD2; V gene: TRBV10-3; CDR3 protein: CAISLGTSGRDNEQFF; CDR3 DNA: TGTGCCATCAGTTTAGGGACTAGCGGGCGAGACAATGAGCAGTTCTTC
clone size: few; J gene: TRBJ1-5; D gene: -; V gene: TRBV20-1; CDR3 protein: CSSTVSKDQPQHF; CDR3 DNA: TGCAGTTCGACAGTGAGCAAAGATCAGCCCCAGCATTTT
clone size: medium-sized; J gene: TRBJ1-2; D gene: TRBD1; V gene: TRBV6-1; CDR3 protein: CASSNPGGQGNYGYTF; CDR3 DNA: TGTGCCAGCAGTAATCCAGGGGGGCAGGGCAACTATGGCTACACCTTC
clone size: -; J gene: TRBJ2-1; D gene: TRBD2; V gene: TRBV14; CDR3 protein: CASSLRLAGSNIQFF; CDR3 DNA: TGTGCCAGCAGCCTCCGACTAGCGGGAAGCAACATTCAGTTCTTC
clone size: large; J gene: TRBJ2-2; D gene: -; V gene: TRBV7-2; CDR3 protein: CASSLYTGELFF; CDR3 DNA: TGTGCCAGCAGCTTATACACCGGGGAGCTGTTTTTT